The T cell receptor beta chain under discussion was sequenced for a study of T cells in Graves' hyperthyroidism and ophthalmopathy. The germline CDR1 and CDR2 sequences are MNHEY and SVGEGT. The CDR3 is 13 residues long. With 7 bases removed from V and 3 bases from J, the gap between germline ends came to 10 bases. Clinical symptoms, serum thyroxine and TRAb, thyroid ultrasound and orbital computed tomography together formed the diagnostic basis. PBMCs were sourced from about 10 ml fresh peripheral blood. Amplified regions were TCR beta CDR3 sequences from RNA transcripts. The TCR CDR3 was amplified in a first-round RT-PCR using the HTBI primer set. TCRdb redid the calling of the multiplex PCR reads with MiXCR, one entry per CDR3 protein. This table holds 200,000 to 300,000 distinct CDR3 sequences, roughly 22% found once.

The source material was blood. This chain connects TRBV6-2 or TRBV6-3 to TRBJ1-3, with D unresolved. This clonotype was sampled from a woman in her forties with Graves' ophthalmopathy. The CDR3 DNA reads TGTGCCAGCATCCCCGGCGGTGGAAACACCATATATTTT. Amino acids: CASIPGGGNTIYF.